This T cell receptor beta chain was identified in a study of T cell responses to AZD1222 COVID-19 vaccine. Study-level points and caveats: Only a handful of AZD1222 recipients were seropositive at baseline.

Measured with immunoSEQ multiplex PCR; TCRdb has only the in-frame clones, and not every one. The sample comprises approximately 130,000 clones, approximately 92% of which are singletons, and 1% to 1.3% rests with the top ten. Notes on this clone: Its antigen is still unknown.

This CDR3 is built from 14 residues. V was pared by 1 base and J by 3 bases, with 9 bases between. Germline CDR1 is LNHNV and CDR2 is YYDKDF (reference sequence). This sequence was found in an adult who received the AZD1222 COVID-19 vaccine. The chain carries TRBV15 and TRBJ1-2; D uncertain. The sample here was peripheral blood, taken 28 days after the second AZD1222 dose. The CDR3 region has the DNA TGTGCCACCAGCAGAGGTGGGCTCGACTATGGCTACACCTTC. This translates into CATSRGGLDYGYTF.